The source of this TCR beta chain is a study of blood T cell repertoires in COVID-19. TCRdb's copy holds only in-frame clones and misses some; the assay was immunoSEQ multiplex PCR. The profile shows 300,000 to 400,000 clones, 75% to 90% of them singletons. Trimming removed 3 bases from V and 6 bases from J; junction bases left unmatched: 10. Per germline, CDR1 LNHDA and CDR2 SQIVND (reference sequence). This CDR3 has 16 amino acids. This TCR was recovered from a man aged 25-45 years who had recovered from COVID-19. Sequencing used PBMCs or T cells enriched from blood (not recorded which). The chain employs TRBV19 and TRBJ2-3, with 9 nucleotides matching TRBD2. CDR3 amino acids: CASSIQRGAVPDTQYF. Written as DNA, the CDR3 is TGTGCCAGTAGTATTCAGCGGGGGGCCGTCCCCGATACGCAGTATTTT.